This T cell receptor beta chain emerged from a study of blood T cells in healthy people across ages. Individuals who donated were healthy Caucasians from Russia aged roughly 6 to 95. Every sample yielded at least 6.5 million isolated PBMCs. The total RNA that was extracted per sample amounted to at least 5 micrograms. Germline V gene sequence: CDR1 SGHTA, CDR2 FQGNSA. The CDR3 spans 16 residues. The V gene lost 5 bases and the J gene lost 0 bases, with 14 bases spanning the gap. PCR was performed a second time for about 7 to 11 cycles using a sample-barcoded 5' primer and a J-beta primer mix. The authors tagged each cDNA molecule using a template-switch adaptor with 12 random nucleotides. MiXCR was run by TCRdb on the 5' RACE reads, yielding one entry per CDR3 protein. Found here are about 1.6 million distinct CDR3 sequences, approximately 32% of them singletons; the top ten hold roughly 12%.

Sequences were obtained from blood. The clonotype comes from a woman aged 25 to 45 in good health. The J gene is TRBJ2-1, the V gene TRBV7-2, with D uncertain. The CDR3 loop is CASSPYTTGSYNEQFF. Written as DNA, the CDR3 is TGTGCCAGCAGCCCCTACACCACCGGCTCCTACAATGAGCAGTTCTTC.